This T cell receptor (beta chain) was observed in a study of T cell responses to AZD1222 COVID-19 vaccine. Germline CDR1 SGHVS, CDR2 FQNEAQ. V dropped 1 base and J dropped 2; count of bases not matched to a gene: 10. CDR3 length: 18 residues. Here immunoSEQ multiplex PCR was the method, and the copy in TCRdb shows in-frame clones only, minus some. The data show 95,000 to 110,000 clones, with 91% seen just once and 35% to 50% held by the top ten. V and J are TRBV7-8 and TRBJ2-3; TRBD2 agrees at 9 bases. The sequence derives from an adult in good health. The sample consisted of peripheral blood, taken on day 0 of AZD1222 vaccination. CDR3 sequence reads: CASSLGGATSGLTDTQYF. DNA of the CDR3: TGTGCCAGCAGCTTAGGGGGGGCGACTAGCGGTCTCACAGATACGCAGTATTTT.